The 25 T cell receptor beta chains presented below share a single source sample, sequenced in a study of PD-1 blockade in classical Hodgkin lymphoma. Time point specified: cycle 4 day 1 (C4D1), after five to seven weeks of nivolumab. All patients relapsed after autologous stem cell transplantation, and brentuximab vedotin exposure varied. After thawing, PBMCs were subjected to magnetic negative selection to isolate CD8+ T cells. This table comes from immunoSEQ multiplex PCR, and its TCRdb copy is limited to in-frame clones, with some not included. The sample yields approximately 14,000 clones, about nine tenths seen once. The input for sequencing was CD8+ T cells from blood, taken before the fourth cycle of nivolumab. Every receptor here comes from a human donor with classical Hodgkin lymphoma.

CDR3 coding DNA: TGTGCCAGCAGCCAAATTCTTAGCGGGCTCAACACAGATACGCAGTATTTT. It encodes CASSQILSGLNTDTQYF. The rearrangement uses TRBV14 and TRBJ2-3, with 7 bases matching TRBD2. The CDR3 contains 17 residues. V dropped 2 bases and J dropped 2; count of bases not matched to a gene: 10. Germline loops: CDR1 SGHDN, CDR2 FVKESK.

A few counts support this clone. The chain uses TRBV10-1 and TRBJ1-4; D not certain. The CDR3 totals 13 residues. The germline gives CDR1 WNHNN, CDR2 SYGVQD (reference sequence). V dropped 8 bases and J dropped 3 bases, with 10 bases sitting between them. CDR3 in DNA: TGCGCCAGCGGCGAAGGCCCTAATGAAAAACTGTTTTTT. Protein sequence: CASGEGPNEKLFF.

The CDR3 nucleotides are TGTGCCAGCAGCCGCCGGGGGGATAATGAAAAACTGTTTTTT. It codes for CASSRRGDNEKLFF. J is TRBJ1-4 and V is TRBV2; D may be TRBD1 (5 bases). V shed 6 bases and J shed 4 bases, with 12 bases lying between them. The CDR3 is made up of 14 amino acids. Germline-derived CDR1 and CDR2 are SNHLY and FYNNEI.

This chain joins TRBV4-1 and TRBJ2-5; tentatively, D is TRBD1 (6 bases). CDR3 length: 14 amino acids. The V gene's germline CDR1 is MGHRA and CDR2 YSYEKL. V dropped 0 bases and J dropped 2 bases, with 7 bases sitting between them. The CDR3 DNA reads as TGCGCCAGCAGCCAAGAAGGGGGACAAGAGACCCAGTACTTC. This codes for CASSQEGGQETQYF.

The chain couples TRBV27 to TRBJ2-1; 9 bases map to TRBD1. Germline-derived CDR1 and CDR2 are MNHEY and SMNVEV (reference sequence). The ends lost 9 bases at V and 4 bases at J; junction bases unmatched: 4. The CDR3 has 13 amino acids. This chain's CDR3 is CASRQGEYNEQFF. CDR3 DNA sequence: TGTGCCAGTCGACAGGGGGAGTACAATGAGCAGTTCTTC.

The chain uses TRBV5-8 and TRBJ1-5; D call uncertain. The germline V gene encodes CDR1 SGHTS and CDR2 YDEGEE. Trimming cost V 2 bases and J 2 bases, with 11 bases left between them. The CDR3 spans 15 residues. The CDR3 DNA follows: TGTGCCAGCAGCTTACGCGGGAATGGCAATCAGCCCCAGCATTTT. Residues: CASSLRGNGNQPQHF.

The chain joins TRBV4-1 to TRBJ2-7, with a possible D match to TRBD1 (6 bases). The CDR3 runs to 13 residues. In germline, CDR1 is MGHRA, CDR2 YSYEKL. The V end lost 3 bases, the J end lost 3 bases, and 9 bases lay between the germline ends. CDR3 in amino acids: CASSHGQLYEQYF. The CDR3, as DNA: TGCGCCAGCAGCCACGGACAGCTCTACGAGCAGTACTTC.

The J gene is TRBJ2-7, the V gene TRBV19; D might be TRBD2 (5 bases). The CDR3 has 12 residues. Trimming removed 8 bases at V and 1 base at J, with 9 bases between. The germline gives CDR1 LNHDA, CDR2 SQIVND (reference sequence). The CDR3 sequence: CASLGGSYEQYF. In nucleotides, the CDR3 is TGTGCCAGTTTAGGCGGGTCCTACGAGCAGTACTTC.

The V call is TRBV29-1, the J call TRBJ2-5, with 9 positions matching TRBD2. Germline lookup yields CDR1 SQVTM and CDR2 ANQGSEA. This CDR3 spans 12 amino acids. Germline trimming cut 8 bases from V and 5 bases from J; bases unmatched to any gene: 6. The CDR3 nucleotides are TGCAGCTTCCTCGCGGGAGGGGAGACCCAGTACTTC. This sequence encodes CSFLAGGETQYF.

V gene TRBV5-5 combines with J gene TRBJ1-5; weak D call: TRBD1 (5 bases). The germline CDR1 and CDR2 sequences are SGHKS and YYEKEE (reference sequence). Trimming removed 4 bases from V and 5 bases from J, with 19 bases in between. The CDR3 is 16 amino acids. The CDR3 loop reads CASSPEGIGGYQPQHF. Here the CDR3 DNA reads TGTGCCAGCAGCCCGGAGGGGATTGGGGGGTATCAGCCCCAGCATTTT.

CDR3 sequence (DNA): TGTGCCAGTAGTAGACTAAACACTGAAGCTTTCTTT. This gives the protein CASSRLNTEAFF. The rearrangement uses TRBV19 and TRBJ1-1; D not certain. Germline-derived CDR1 and CDR2 are LNHDA and SQIVND (reference sequence). Trimming cost V 4 bases and J 2 bases, with 5 bases left between them. The CDR3 is made up of 12 amino acids.

This chain joins TRBV14 and TRBJ2-7, with 12 bases aligning to TRBD2. The germline V gene encodes CDR1 SGHDN and CDR2 FVKESK. J was trimmed by 4 bases and V by 1 base; bases with no gene match: 2. The CDR3 contains 15 residues. CDR3 DNA sequence: TGTGCCAGCAGCCAAGGGACTAGCGGGATTTACGAGCAGTACTTC. As protein: CASSQGTSGIYEQYF.

This clone has only a few counts. DNA of the CDR3: TGTGCCAGCAGCTTTGAACACAGGGGGGTCGGAGGTGGCTACACCTTC. This codes for CASSFEHRGVGGGYTF. V and J are TRBV7-6 and TRBJ1-2; the match to TRBD1 covers 8 bases. V lost 3 bases to trimming and J lost 7 bases; unmatched junction nucleotides: 13. Germline-derived CDR1 and CDR2 are SGHVS and FNYEAQ. The CDR3 runs 16 residues.

This chain joins TRBV7-6 and TRBJ2-1; 11 bases fit TRBD2. J gave up 0 bases and V 1 base, and 11 bases lay outside the gene matches. Germline loops: CDR1 SGHVS, CDR2 FNYEAQ. CDR3 length equals 20 residues. CDR3 nucleotides: TGTGCCAGCAGCTTAGAGTACGGGCTAGCGGGGGGCTCCTCCTACAATGAGCAGTTCTTC. Translation: CASSLEYGLAGGSSYNEQFF. The variable domain in full, completed from reference TRBV7-6 and TRBJ2-1, reads GAGVSQSPRYKVTKRGQDVALRCDPISGHVSLYWYRQALGQGPEFLTYFNYEAQQDKSGLPNDRFSAERPEGSISTLTIQRTEQRDSAMYRCASSLEYGLAGGSSYNEQFFGPGTRLTVL.

Regarding this clone: This sample includes further DNA sequences coding for the same CDR3. The chain employs TRBV10-2 and TRBJ2-2; D is unclear. The CDR3 is 11 residues long. V was shortened by 6 bases and J by 5 bases, with 4 bases between the two germline ends. Looked up from germline, CDR1 is WSHSY and CDR2 is SAAADI. CDR3 DNA: TGCGCCAGCAGCGAGACCGGGGAGCTGTTTTTT. It codes for CASSETGELFF.

This chain joins TRBV6-5 and TRBJ1-1, with D tentatively TRBD1 (5 bases). The V end lost 0 bases, the J end lost 4 bases, and 12 bases lay between the germline ends. The germline V gene encodes CDR1 MNHEY and CDR2 SVGAGI. The CDR3 extends over 15 amino acids. The DNA of the CDR3 is TGTGCCAGCAGTTACTCCTCCGACAGTCTCACTGAAGCTTTCTTT. Translating it yields CASSYSSDSLTEAFF.

The chain has TRBV4-1 and TRBJ2-7; no clear D gene. CDR1 and CDR2 (germline): MGHRA, YSYEKL. V was clipped by 0 bases and J by 4 bases, with 10 bases between them. CDR3 length equals 14 residues. The CDR3 region is CASSQDPSRYEQYF. In DNA form, the CDR3 reads TGCGCCAGCAGCCAAGACCCAAGTCGGTACGAGCAGTACTTC.

V and J are TRBV2 and TRBJ2-2, with a weak D call TRBD1 (6 bases). Trimming removed 5 bases at V and 6 bases at J, with 16 bases between. The germline V gene has CDR1 SNHLY and CDR2 FYNNEI. This CDR3 spans 15 amino acids. The CDR3 DNA reads TGTGCCAGCAGTCGAAAACAGCAGGGGTCCGGGGAGCTGTTTTTT. It encodes CASSRKQQGSGELFF.

The CDR3 reads CASCSVDTQYF. As DNA, the CDR3 is TGTGCCAGCTGTTCTGTAGATACGCAGTATTTT. V gene TRBV28 combines with J gene TRBJ2-3; no clear D. This CDR3 has 11 residues. The germline V and J ends were trimmed by 8 bases and 5 bases, with 8 bases remaining between them. CDR1 and CDR2 (germline): MDHEN, SYDVKM.

CDR3 nucleotides: TGTGCCAGCAGACAGGGGGCCTACTACGAGCAGTACTTC. This gives the protein CASRQGAYYEQYF. This sequence joins TRBV27 and TRBJ2-7; 9 nucleotides align to TRBD1. The CDR3 spans 13 residues. V trimming: 6 bases; J trimming: 3 bases; junction bases outside the gene matches: 3. CDR1 and CDR2 from the germline V gene are MNHEY and SMNVEV (reference sequence).

This chain uses TRBV27 with TRBJ2-7; 11 nucleotides agree with TRBD2. With V trimmed by 7 bases and J by 7 bases, 9 bases remained unmatched. CDR1 is MNHEY and CDR2 is SMNVEV in the germline V gene (reference sequence). The CDR3 length is 14 residues. DNA for the CDR3: TGTGCCAGCAATCGACTAGCGGGGTCTGGGGAGCAGTACTTC. This gives the protein CASNRLAGSGEQYF.

This chain links TRBV10-3 with TRBJ2-7, with no clear D. Germline-derived CDR1 and CDR2 are ENHRY and SYGVKD. V shed 3 bases and J shed 0 bases, with 15 bases lying between them. The CDR3 runs 16 residues. The CDR3 here is CAISDPPLAPSYEQYF. For the CDR3, the DNA is TGTGCCATCAGTGACCCCCCCTTAGCTCCCTCCTACGAGCAGTACTTC.

This rearrangement joins TRBV9 to TRBJ2-1, with 9 positions matching TRBD2. The germline V gene encodes CDR1 SGDLS and CDR2 YYNGEE. With V trimmed by 0 bases and J by 6 bases, 7 bases remained unmatched. The CDR3 sequence is 16 residues long. The CDR3 DNA reads TGTGCCAGCAGCGTAGATGGCGGGAGGGCCGCCAATGAGCAGTTCTTC. Translation gives CASSVDGGRAANEQFF.

The genes are TRBV12-5 and TRBJ2-1; D not certain. Trimming shortened V by 1 base and J by 9 bases, and 10 bases separated the two germline ends. CDR3 length equals 13 residues. CDR1 is LGHNT and CDR2 is FRNRAP in the germline V gene. The CDR3 nucleotides are TGTGCTAGTGGTTTGGGGGGAAACGGTGAGCAGTTCTTC. Protein: CASGLGGNGEQFF.

The chain is built from TRBV5-1 and TRBJ2-1; D is perhaps TRBD2 (5 bases). Germline assignment: CDR1 SGHRS and CDR2 YFSETQ. The V end lost 6 bases, the J end lost 1 base, and 14 bases lay between the germline ends. The CDR3 consists of 15 residues. In DNA form, the CDR3 reads TGCGCCAGCACCGGACCGGAGGAGTCCTACAATGAGCAGTTCTTC. It is translated as CASTGPEESYNEQFF.